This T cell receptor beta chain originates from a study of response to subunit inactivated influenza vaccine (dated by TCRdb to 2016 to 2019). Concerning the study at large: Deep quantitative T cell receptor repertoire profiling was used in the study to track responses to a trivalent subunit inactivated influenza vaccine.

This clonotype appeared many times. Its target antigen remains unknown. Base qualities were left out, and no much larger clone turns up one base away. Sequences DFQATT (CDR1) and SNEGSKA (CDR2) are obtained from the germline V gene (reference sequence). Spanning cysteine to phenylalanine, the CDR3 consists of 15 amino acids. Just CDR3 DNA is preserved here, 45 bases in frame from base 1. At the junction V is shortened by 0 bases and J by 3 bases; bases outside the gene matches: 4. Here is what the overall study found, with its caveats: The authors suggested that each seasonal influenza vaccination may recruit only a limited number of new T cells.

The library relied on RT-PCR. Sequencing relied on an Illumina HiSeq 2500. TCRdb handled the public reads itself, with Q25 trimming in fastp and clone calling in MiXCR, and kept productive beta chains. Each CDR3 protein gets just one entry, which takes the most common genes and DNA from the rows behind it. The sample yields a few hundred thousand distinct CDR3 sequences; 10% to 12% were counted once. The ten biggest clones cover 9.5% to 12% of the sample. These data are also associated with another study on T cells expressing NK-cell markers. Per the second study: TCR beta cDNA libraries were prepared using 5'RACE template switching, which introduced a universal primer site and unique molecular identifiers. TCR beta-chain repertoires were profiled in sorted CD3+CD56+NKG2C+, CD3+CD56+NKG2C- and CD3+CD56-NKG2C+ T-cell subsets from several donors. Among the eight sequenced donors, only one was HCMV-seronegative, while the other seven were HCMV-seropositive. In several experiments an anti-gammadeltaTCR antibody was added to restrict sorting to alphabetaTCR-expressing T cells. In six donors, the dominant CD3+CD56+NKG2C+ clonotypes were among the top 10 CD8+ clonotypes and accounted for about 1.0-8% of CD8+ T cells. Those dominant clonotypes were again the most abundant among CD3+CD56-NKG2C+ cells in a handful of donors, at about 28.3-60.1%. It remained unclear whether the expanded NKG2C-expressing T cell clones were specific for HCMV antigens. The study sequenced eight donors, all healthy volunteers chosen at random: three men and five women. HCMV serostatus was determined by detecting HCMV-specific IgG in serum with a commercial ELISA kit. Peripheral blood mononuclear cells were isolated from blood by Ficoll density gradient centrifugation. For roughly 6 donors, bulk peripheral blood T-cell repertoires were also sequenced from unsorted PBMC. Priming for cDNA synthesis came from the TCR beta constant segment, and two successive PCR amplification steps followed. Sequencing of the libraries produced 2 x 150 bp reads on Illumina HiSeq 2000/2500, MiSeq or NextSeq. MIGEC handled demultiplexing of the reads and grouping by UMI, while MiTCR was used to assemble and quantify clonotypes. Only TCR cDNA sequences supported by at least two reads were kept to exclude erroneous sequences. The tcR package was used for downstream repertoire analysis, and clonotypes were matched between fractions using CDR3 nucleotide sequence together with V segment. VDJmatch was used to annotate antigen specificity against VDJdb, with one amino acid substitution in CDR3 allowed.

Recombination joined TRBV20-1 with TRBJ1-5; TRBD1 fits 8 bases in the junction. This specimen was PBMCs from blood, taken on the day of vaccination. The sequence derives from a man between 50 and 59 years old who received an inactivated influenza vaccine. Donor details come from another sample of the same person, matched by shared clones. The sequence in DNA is TGCAGTGCTAGAGATGTGGACAGGGCCAATCAGCCCCAGCATTTT. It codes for CSARDVDRANQPQHF.